Listed below are T cell receptor beta chains from one sample, sequenced in a study of T cells after yellow fever vaccination. TCRdb passed the 5' RACE reads through MiXCR, listing each CDR3 protein once. The sample has a few hundred thousand distinct CDR3 sequences; about 19% are singletons. Sample: PBMCs, taken before the yellow fever booster vaccination. The receptor source for this set is a man between 18 and 29 years old who received the YFV17D yellow fever vaccine. Both conserved end residues are part of each CDR3. Fields, in order: J gene, D gene, V gene, clone size, CDR3 DNA, CDR3 protein. The D gene is left open where the match is weak. The listing skips clone size in some rows; elsewhere it reads once, few, many or a size class.

TRBJ1-1 NA TRBV9 few TGTGCCAGCAGCGTCGGGGGGTATCCGAACACTGAAGCTTTCTTT CASSVGGYPNTEAFF
TRBJ2-3 NA TRBV4-1 NA TGCGCCAGCAGCCTTGTGTGGGGGCTCACAGATACGCAGTATTTT CASSLVWGLTDTQYF
TRBJ2-3 NA TRBV4-1 NA TGCGCCAGCAGCCCACGGATACTTTTAGATACGCAGTATTTT CASSPRILLDTQYF
TRBJ2-1 NA TRBV4-2 few TGTGCCAGCAGCCAAGATCCCAGCTCCTACAATGAGCAGTTCTTC CASSQDPSSYNEQFF
TRBJ2-1 TRBD1 TRBV9 NA TGTGCCAGCAGCGCCCGGGACAGGCTAAACAATGAGCAGTTCTTC CASSARDRLNNEQFF
TRBJ1-3 NA TRBV4-2 few TGTGCCAGCAGCTTCCTGCTGGGAAACACCATATATTTT CASSFLLGNTIYF
TRBJ2-6 TRBD1 TRBV6-6 NA TGTGCCAGCAGAATAAACTTAGGGGACAGGGGGCCTGGGGCCAACGTCCTGACTTTC CASRINLGDRGPGANVLTF
TRBJ2-3 NA TRBV7-2 NA TGTGCCAGCAGCTTAGAGGGACTGAGCACAGATACGCAGTATTTT CASSLEGLSTDTQYF
TRBJ2-3 NA TRBV29-1 few TGCAGCGTTGAGAGACAAGGTGGGGTAACAGATACGCAGTATTTT CSVERQGGVTDTQYF
TRBJ2-5 TRBD2 TRBV4-2 few TGTGCCAGCAGCCAAGCCACCCTTAGCGGGGGGGAAGAGACCCAGTACTTC CASSQATLSGGEETQYF
TRBJ1-1 NA TRBV29-1 many TGCAGCTACTGCGAGGGGAACACTGAAGCTTTCTTT CSYCEGNTEAFF
TRBJ2-2 TRBD2 TRBV6-1 NA TGTGCCAGCAGCATTCCGGCGGGGGTTGGCACCGGGGAGCTGTTTTTT CASSIPAGVGTGELFF
TRBJ2-1 TRBD2 TRBV20-1 many TGCAGTGCTACCCCCGGGGGGGCGGCTTACAATGAGCAGTTCTTC CSATPGGAAYNEQFF
TRBJ2-5 TRBD2 TRBV4-2 many TGTGCCAGCAGCCAAGGTTTGGCGGGGGAAGAGACCCAGTACTTC CASSQGLAGEETQYF
TRBJ2-3 TRBD2 TRBV3-1 few TGTGCCAGCAGCAAGACTAGCGGGAGCACAGATACGCAGTATTTT CASSKTSGSTDTQYF
TRBJ2-5 NA TRBV10-3 NA TGTGCCATCAGTGAGTCGATCACAGACCAAGAGACCCAGTACTTC CAISESITDQETQYF
TRBJ1-2 NA TRBV20-1 NA TGCAGTGCTAGAGAGGGAGGAAATGGCTACACCTTC CSAREGGNGYTF
TRBJ1-1 NA TRBV29-1 NA TGCAGCGTGTCTACACCAAATGAAGCTTTCTTT CSVSTPNEAFF
TRBJ2-6 NA TRBV10-3 NA TGTGCCATCAGTGAGCCAGCTGGGGCCAACGTCCTGACTTTC CAISEPAGANVLTF
TRBJ1-3 NA TRBV6-5 NA TGTGCCAGCAGTTCCGAGGACAGCTCTGGAAACACCATATATTTT CASSSEDSSGNTIYF
TRBJ2-1 TRBD2 TRBV20-1 few TGCAGTGCTAGAGCTGGAAGCGGGGGGAACTACAATGAGCAGTTCTTC CSARAGSGGNYNEQFF
TRBJ1-5 TRBD1 TRBV2 NA TGTGCCAGCAGTCAGGGGGCCGTAGGTCAGCCCCAGCATTTT CASSQGAVGQPQHF
TRBJ2-3 NA TRBV6-2/TRBV6-3 NA TGTGCCAGCACCACGGCTAGAGCAGTTTTAGATACGCAGTATTTT CASTTARAVLDTQYF
TRBJ2-7 NA TRBV15 NA TGTGCCACCAGCAGAGAGACTAGGGTCGAGCAGTACTTC CATSRETRVEQYF
TRBJ2-7 TRBD1 TRBV27 NA TGTGCCAGCAGAAGACAGGGAAGGGACGAGCAGTACTTC CASRRQGRDEQYF
TRBJ2-2 NA TRBV12-3/TRBV12-4 NA TGTGCCAGCAGTCTACAGAGCCCCGGGGAGCTGTTTTTT CASSLQSPGELFF
TRBJ2-1 TRBD2 TRBV7-3 few TGTGCCAGCAGCGATAGAGGTTCGGGGGGGCTAGGAGAGCAGTTCTTC CASSDRGSGGLGEQFF
TRBJ2-1 NA TRBV5-1 few TGCGCCAGCAGCTCCGAATTGCCCGGTTACAATGAGCAGTTCTTC CASSSELPGYNEQFF
TRBJ2-5 NA TRBV7-2 few TGTGCCAGCAGCGGGCGACAGTCAGAGACCCAGTACTTC CASSGRQSETQYF
TRBJ1-1 NA TRBV4-3 few TGCGCCAGCAGCCATCAGGAGAACACTGAAGCTTTCTTT CASSHQENTEAFF
TRBJ2-3 NA TRBV7-2 NA TGTGCCAGCAGGACCTTCGGCGGAGGGACAGATACGCAGTATTTT CASRTFGGGTDTQYF
TRBJ2-3 TRBD1 TRBV29-1 few TGCAGCGTTGAAGATGGGGAGACAGGGCTCAGCACAGATACGCAGTATTTT CSVEDGETGLSTDTQYF
TRBJ2-5 NA TRBV15 NA TGTGCCACCAGCACTGAACAGGGTGACGAAGAGACCCAGTACTTC CATSTEQGDEETQYF
TRBJ1-1 TRBD1 TRBV5-6 many TGTGCCAGCAGCTTGAAACGGGACAGCCTCATGAACACTGAAGCTTTCTTT CASSLKRDSLMNTEAFF
TRBJ2-2 NA TRBV5-1 NA TGCGCCAGCAGCTTGGTTCGTTCCGGCCACACCGGGGAGCTGTTTTTT CASSLVRSGHTGELFF
TRBJ1-3 NA TRBV20-1 NA TGCAGTGCTAGTGCGGCAGGGAGTGGAAACACCATATATTTT CSASAAGSGNTIYF
TRBJ2-2 NA TRBV4-2 NA TGTGCCAGCAGCCGGAATGAGGAGCTGTTTTTT CASSRNEELFF
TRBJ1-3 NA TRBV7-6 NA TGTGCCAGCAGCTTAGCGGGGCGCTACTCTGGAAACACCATATATTTT CASSLAGRYSGNTIYF
TRBJ1-2 NA TRBV6-1 NA TGTGCCAGCAGTCCATGGGGCCTCTATGGCTACACCTTC CASSPWGLYGYTF
TRBJ2-6 NA TRBV7-2 many TGTGCCAGCAGCTTACAGGGGCCCTCTGGGGCCAACGTCCTGACTTTC CASSLQGPSGANVLTF
TRBJ2-1 NA TRBV20-1 few TGCAGTGCTTGGGGGATCTACAATGAGCAGTTCTTC CSAWGIYNEQFF
TRBJ2-5 TRBD2 TRBV15 NA TGTGCCACCAGCAGAGATAGTACTAGCGGGGAGAAGTACTTC CATSRDSTSGEKYF
TRBJ1-1 NA TRBV25-1 few TGTGCCAGCAGTGAAGACTCAGGGGCGAACACTGAAGCTTTCTTT CASSEDSGANTEAFF
TRBJ2-1 NA TRBV20-1 few TGCAGTGCTAGAGCCGGGACTGACTACAATGAGCAGTTCTTC CSARAGTDYNEQFF
TRBJ2-4 NA TRBV7-6 many TGTGCCAGCAGCTCCCCTGGGAACATTCAGTACTTC CASSSPGNIQYF
TRBJ2-5 NA TRBV12-3/TRBV12-4 NA TGTGCCAGCACCACTACGTCTGGGGGGGCCACTACACCGCAAGAGACCCAGTACTTC CASTTTSGGATTPQETQYF
TRBJ2-2 NA TRBV6-5 few TGTGCCAGCACAGGGCTCCCCGGGACCGGGGAGCTGTTTTTT CASTGLPGTGELFF
TRBJ1-6 NA TRBV20-1 few TGCAGTGCTAGGGATAGGACCGAACGCTCCTATAATTCACCCCTCCACTTT CSARDRTERSYNSPLHF
TRBJ1-5 NA TRBV6-5 once TGTGCCAGCAGACAGGGCTTGAACAATCAGCCCCAGCATTTT CASRQGLNNQPQHF
TRBJ2-4 NA TRBV20-1 few TGCAGTGCTCCGAACCCGGGGGCCAAAAACATTCAGTACTTC CSAPNPGAKNIQYF
TRBJ2-1 TRBD2 TRBV12-3/TRBV12-4 few TGTGCCAGCGTCCTAGCGGGGGGTTCCTACAATGAGCAGTTCTTC CASVLAGGSYNEQFF
TRBJ2-3 TRBD2 TRBV20-1 NA TGCAGTGCTGAGCGGGGGAGCACAGATACGCAGTATTTT CSAERGSTDTQYF
TRBJ1-1 NA TRBV7-2 few TGTGCCAGCAGCCCGGACGAAGGGCGAGTAGCTTTCTTT CASSPDEGRVAFF
TRBJ2-7 NA TRBV27 few TGTGCCAGCAGTTTAGTCAAAGGGGTCGAGCAGTACTTC CASSLVKGVEQYF